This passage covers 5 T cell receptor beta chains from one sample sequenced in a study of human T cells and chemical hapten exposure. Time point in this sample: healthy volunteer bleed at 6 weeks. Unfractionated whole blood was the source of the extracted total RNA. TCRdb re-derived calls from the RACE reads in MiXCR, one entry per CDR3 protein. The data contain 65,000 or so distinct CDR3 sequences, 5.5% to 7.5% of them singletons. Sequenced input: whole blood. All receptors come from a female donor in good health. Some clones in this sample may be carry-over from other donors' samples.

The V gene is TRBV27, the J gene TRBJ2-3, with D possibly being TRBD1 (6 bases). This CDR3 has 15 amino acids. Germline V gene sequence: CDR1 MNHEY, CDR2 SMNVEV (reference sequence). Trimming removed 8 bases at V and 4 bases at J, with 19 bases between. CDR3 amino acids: CASWGQGASADTQYF. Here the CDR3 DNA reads TGTGCCAGCTGGGGGCAGGGTGCCTCCGCAGATACGCAGTATTTT.

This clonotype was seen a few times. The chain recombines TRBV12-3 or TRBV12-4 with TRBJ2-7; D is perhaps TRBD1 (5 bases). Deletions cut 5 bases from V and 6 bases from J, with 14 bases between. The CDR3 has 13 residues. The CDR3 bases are TGTGCCAGCAGTCAGGGCGGTTTTCTCGAGCAGTACTTC. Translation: CASSQGGFLEQYF.

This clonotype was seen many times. CDR3 region: CASSSGLAGFNEQFF. In nucleotides, the CDR3 is TGTGCCAGCAGCTCCGGACTAGCGGGGTTCAATGAGCAGTTCTTC. V usage is TRBV7-9 and J usage is TRBJ2-1; 12 positions agree with TRBD2. The ends lost 4 bases at V and 6 bases at J; junction bases unmatched: 4. The CDR3 is 15 amino acids. Germline-derived CDR1 and CDR2 are SEHNR and FQNEAQ (reference sequence). The full variable domain, its missing parts supplied by reference TRBV7-9 and TRBJ2-1, is DTGVSQNPRHKITKRGQNVTFRCDPISEHNRLYWYRQTLGQGPEFLTYFQNEAQLEKSRLLSDRFSAERPKGSFSTLEIQRTEQGDSAMYLCASSSGLAGFNEQFFGPGTRLTVL.

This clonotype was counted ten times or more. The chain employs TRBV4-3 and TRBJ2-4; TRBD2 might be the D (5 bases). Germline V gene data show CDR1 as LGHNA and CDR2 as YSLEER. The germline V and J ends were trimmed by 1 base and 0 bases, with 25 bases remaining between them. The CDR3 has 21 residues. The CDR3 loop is CASSQVYPGRGRSLAKNIQYF. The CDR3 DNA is TGCGCCAGCAGCCAAGTTTATCCGGGTCGGGGAAGAAGTCTAGCCAAAAACATTCAGTACTTC.

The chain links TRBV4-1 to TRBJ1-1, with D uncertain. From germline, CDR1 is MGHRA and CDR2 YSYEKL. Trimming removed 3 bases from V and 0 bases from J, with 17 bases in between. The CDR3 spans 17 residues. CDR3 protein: CASSQAIVRHMNTEAFF. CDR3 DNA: TGCGCCAGCAGCCAGGCGATCGTCAGACACATGAACACTGAAGCTTTCTTT.